This TCR beta chain was sequenced for a study of shared clonotypes between healthy human individuals. Study summary: The people who gave samples were a couple of women and a few men aged 18 to 49. There were three CD4 naive, three CD4 memory, two CD8 naive and one CD8 memory plates per donor.

DNA at around 200 ng, 30,000 or so T cell genomes, went into sorted-subset replicate PCRs. TCRdb's copy holds only in-frame clones and misses some; the assay was immunoSEQ multiplex PCR. This table has about 2.1 million clones, 85% to 95% appearing once. Trimming cost V 0 bases and J 2 bases, with 5 bases left between them. Germline CDR1 reads SGHTA; CDR2 reads FQGNSA. The CDR3 covers 14 residues. As to this clone: Its antigen remains unidentified. Distinct nucleotide sequences in the sample also encode this CDR3.

Study-wide points: Naive CD4 clonotypes overlapped across several donors at roughly 5%.

Naive CD8 populations comprised CD45RO-negative cells positively selected for CCR7, excluding terminally differentiated effector memory CD45RA+ cells. The sample taken for sequencing was naive CD8+ T cells from PBMCs. The TCR sequence derives from a young man in good health. Some clones in this sample may be carry-over from other donors' samples. V usage is TRBV7-2 and J usage is TRBJ2-1, with D possibly TRBD2 on 5 matching bases. CDR3 sequence (DNA): TGTGCCAGCAGCTTAGCGGGAGCCTACAATGAGCAGTTCTTC. It yields the protein CASSLAGAYNEQFF.